The 27 T cell receptor beta chains given below trace back to one sample, sequenced in a study of cytomegalovirus exposure and HLA in healthy donors. Amplification used 60 Vbeta primers and 13 Jbeta primers. Measured with immunoSEQ multiplex PCR; TCRdb has only the in-frame clones, and not every one. The data show some 120,000 clones, 65% to 75% seen once. Material for sequencing was PBMCs. The source of these receptors is a woman between 50 and 59 years old in good health and CMV-seropositive.

The rearrangement joins TRBV10-3 to TRBJ2-5, with 10 bases lining up with TRBD2. CDR1 ENHRY and CDR2 SYGVKD come from the germline V gene. The trim removed 6 bases at V and 4 bases at J, leaving 8 bases unmatched. The CDR3 runs to 15 residues. The CDR3 DNA follows: TGTGCCATCAGGGAAAGCGGGGGGGCCCCAGAGACCCAGTACTTC. Protein: CAIRESGGAPETQYF.

CDR3 bases: TGCGCCAGCAGCCAGAGGCCCGGGACAGTCATTTATGGCTACACCTTC. Translating it yields CASSQRPGTVIYGYTF. The chain employs TRBV5-1 and TRBJ1-2; 7 bases agree with TRBD1. Unmatched junction bases numbered 14, after V lost 4 bases and J lost 5 bases. The CDR3 sequence is 16 residues long. The germline CDR1 and CDR2 sequences are SGHRS and YFSETQ.

The J gene is TRBJ2-7, the V gene TRBV27; D is unclear. This CDR3 spans 12 amino acids. Germline assignment: CDR1 MNHEY and CDR2 SMNVEV (reference sequence). Trimming shortened V by 10 bases and J by 3 bases, and 13 bases separated the two germline ends. CDR3 amino acids: CATPNPLYEQYF. The CDR3 nucleotides read TGTGCCACCCCTAACCCACTCTACGAGCAGTACTTC.

The genes are TRBV5-4 and TRBJ2-5, with 9 bases that match TRBD1. V dropped 3 bases and J dropped 5; count of bases not matched to a gene: 5. There are 14 residues in the CDR3. The germline V gene encodes CDR1 SGHNT and CDR2 YYREEE (reference sequence). The CDR3 DNA is TGTGCCAGCAGCTCGACAGGGGGTGAGGAGACCCAGTACTTC. Translated, it gives CASSSTGGEETQYF.

The V gene is TRBV15, the J gene TRBJ2-1; D gene unclear. Germline assignment: CDR1 LNHNV and CDR2 YYDKDF (reference sequence). With 0 bases removed from V and 3 bases from J, the gap between germline ends came to 6 bases. The CDR3 has 14 residues. The DNA for the CDR3 is TGTGCCACCAGCAGAGATGGCCTCTACAATGAGCAGTTCTTC. The encoded protein is CATSRDGLYNEQFF. Using reference TRBV15 and TRBJ2-1 for the parts outside the CDR3, the full variable domain is DAMVIQNPRYQVTQFGKPVTLSCSQTLNHNVMYWYQQKSSQAPKLLFHYYDKDFNNEADTPDNFQSRRPNTSFCFLDIRSPGLGDTAMYLCATSRDGLYNEQFFGPGTRLTVL.

This chain joins TRBV9 and TRBJ1-6, with D perhaps TRBD1 (5 bases). Trimming cost V 3 bases and J 8 bases, with 9 bases left between them. This CDR3 is 13 amino acids long. Germline CDR1 is SGDLS and CDR2 is YYNGEE. CDR3 region: CASSEQDDSPLHF. CDR3 bases: TGTGCCAGCAGCGAACAGGACGATTCACCCCTCCACTTT.

This clone was recorded once. This rearrangement joins TRBV5-1 to TRBJ2-1; 10 positions agree with TRBD1. V shed 7 bases, J shed 5 bases, and the junction held 24 bases outside the gene matches. The CDR3 is 20 residues long. Germline CDR1 is SGHRS and CDR2 is YFSETQ. This chain's CDR3 is CASGSTRQGALTPHNNEQFF. CDR3 coding DNA: TGCGCCAGCGGCTCGACGAGACAGGGGGCTTTGACCCCCCACAACAATGAGCAGTTCTTC.

The chain links TRBV7-6 to TRBJ2-7; TRBD2 matches at 9 bases. Germline CDR1 reads SGHVS; CDR2 reads FNYEAQ. The trim removed 5 bases at V and 0 bases at J, leaving 11 bases unmatched. This CDR3 spans 17 amino acids. CDR3 in amino acids: CASSLRGGAGNSYEQYF. The CDR3, as DNA: TGTGCCAGCAGCCTCCGCGGGGGGGCGGGGAACTCCTACGAGCAGTACTTC. The full variable domain, completed using reference TRBV7-6 and TRBJ2-7, is GAGVSQSPRYKVTKRGQDVALRCDPISGHVSLYWYRQALGQGPEFLTYFNYEAQQDKSGLPNDRFSAERPEGSISTLTIQRTEQRDSAMYRCASSLRGGAGNSYEQYFGPGTRLTVT.

About this clone: Compared with germline, one end of the junction differs, possibly owing to a read error. The chain combines TRBV7-2 with TRBJ2-7; the D is unclear. Germline CDR1 is SGHTA and CDR2 is FQGNSA. The CDR3 loop spans 13 amino acids. DNA of the CDR3: TGTGCCGGCAGCCCATACATTAGCTCCGAGCAGTACTTC. Its translation: CAGSPYISSEQYF. Full variable domain (missing parts from reference TRBV7-2 and TRBJ2-7): GAGVSQSPSNKVTEKGKDVELRCDPISGHTALYWYRQSLGQGLEFLIYFQGNSAPDKSGLPSDRFSAERTGGSVSTLTIQRTQQEDSAVYLCAGSPYISSEQYFGPGTRLTVT.

The CDR3 spells CASSEGLAIYNEQFF. The CDR3 nucleotides read TGTGCCAGCAGTGAAGGACTAGCGATCTACAATGAGCAGTTCTTC. The rearrangement links TRBV25-1 to TRBJ2-1; the match to TRBD2 covers 9 bases. The junction had 2 bases not matched to a gene; V was cut back by 2 bases and J by 3 bases. CDR3 length: 15 amino acids. Looked up from germline, CDR1 is MGHDK and CDR2 is SYGVNS.

This clone was found once. The rearrangement links TRBV2 to TRBJ2-7; weak D call: TRBD2 (6 bases). Per germline, CDR1 SNHLY and CDR2 FYNNEI. V was trimmed by 6 bases and J by 2 bases, leaving 17 bases between them. The CDR3 contains 15 residues. In DNA, the CDR3 is TGTGCCAGCAGGGGGTCGGCGGGGATCCCCTACGAGCAGTACTTC. This codes for CASRGSAGIPYEQYF.

V and J are TRBV13 and TRBJ2-5, with D tentatively TRBD2 (6 bases). Germline V gene sequence: CDR1 PRHDT, CDR2 FYEKMQ (reference sequence). V lost 3 bases to trimming and J lost 3 bases, with 11 bases between them. There are 14 residues in the CDR3. The CDR3 protein is CASSLGTWKETQYF. CDR3 DNA: TGTGCCAGCAGCTTGGGGACTTGGAAAGAGACCCAGTACTTC.

This chain connects TRBV2 to TRBJ1-1; tentatively, D is TRBD1 (5 bases). This CDR3 region has 15 residues. Trimming pared 2 bases from V and 7 bases from J, leaving 17 bases between. Germline V CDR1 and CDR2: SNHLY, FYNNEI. The CDR3 is CASSERGEGRGEAFF. The CDR3 DNA follows: TGTGCCAGCAGTGAAAGGGGAGAGGGGCGGGGTGAAGCTTTCTTT.

The chain uses TRBV19 and TRBJ2-7; 8 bases fit TRBD1. Germline V gives CDR1 LNHDA, CDR2 SQIVND (reference sequence). The CDR3 is 14 amino acids. J lost 2 bases, V lost 7 bases, and 7 bases had no gene match. This CDR3 is CASTPGTGTYEQYF. DNA of the CDR3: TGTGCCAGTACCCCGGGGACAGGAACCTACGAGCAGTACTTC.

The J gene is TRBJ1-6, the V gene TRBV4-2; perhaps TRBD1 as D (5 bases). The germline V gene encodes CDR1 LGHNA and CDR2 YNFKEQ. The CDR3 spans 15 residues. With 0 bases removed from V and 7 bases from J, the gap between germline ends came to 10 bases. CDR3 in DNA: TGTGCCAGCAGCCAAGATTTAGACAGCAATTCACCCCTCCACTTT. Translating it yields CASSQDLDSNSPLHF.

The chain carries TRBV4-1 and TRBJ2-5; 8 bases align to TRBD1. The DNA matches TRBJ2-7 better at its end, which makes the J call doubtful. CDR3 size: 14 residues. Germline CDR1 is MGHRA and CDR2 is YSYEKL. CDR3 protein: CASSQPGQAYEQYF. The DNA of the CDR3 is TGCGCCAGCAGCCAACCGGGACAGGCCTACGAGCAGTACTTC.

The chain uses TRBV28 and TRBJ2-3; 7 nucleotides agree with TRBD2. Germline V lookup: CDR1 MDHEN, CDR2 SYDVKM. The CDR3 has 15 residues. Trimming at V came to 2 bases and at J to 4 bases, leaving 6 bases not matched to a gene. CDR3 protein: CASSLRRGGADTQYF. The CDR3 DNA reads TGTGCCAGCAGTTTAAGGAGGGGAGGGGCAGATACGCAGTATTTT.

The J gene is TRBJ2-7, the V gene TRBV9; 8 nucleotides agree with TRBD1. CDR3 length: 15 residues. Germline CDR1 SGDLS, CDR2 YYNGEE. With 0 bases clipped from V and 7 bases from J, the junction kept 9 bases outside the gene matches. This CDR3 is CASSVAAAGGGEQYF. CDR3 DNA: TGTGCCAGCAGCGTAGCTGCCGCAGGGGGCGGAGAGCAGTACTTC.

This CDR3 is CASIRQATGELFF. DNA of the CDR3: TGTGCCAGCATCAGGCAGGCCACCGGGGAGCTGTTTTTT. The rearrangement joins TRBV27 to TRBJ2-2; D unclear. The germline V gene has CDR1 MNHEY and CDR2 SMNVEV (reference sequence). This CDR3 region has 13 residues. Deletions cut 7 bases from V and 4 bases from J, with 10 bases between.

The V call is TRBV7-3, the J call TRBJ2-1; possible D gene TRBD2, 5 bases. V was cut by 4 bases and J by 0 bases, with 10 bases left in between. The germline V gene has CDR1 SGHTA and CDR2 FQGTGA. CDR3 size: 15 residues. The CDR3 DNA reads as TGTGCCAGCAGCTCTGAGGGAAGCTCCTACAATGAGCAGTTCTTC. Protein: CASSSEGSSYNEQFF.

The genes are TRBV7-2 and TRBJ2-1; 8 bases match TRBD2. The CDR3 is made up of 11 amino acids. The germline V gene encodes CDR1 SGHTA and CDR2 FQGNSA. Unmatched junction bases numbered 4, after V lost 5 bases and J lost 13 bases. The CDR3 region has the DNA TGTGCCAGCAGCGCGGGACTAGTTCAGTTCTTC. This sequence encodes CASSAGLVQFF.

The J gene is TRBJ2-1, the V gene TRBV5-8; 7 bases align to TRBD2. The V and J ends lost 2 bases and 7 bases, in that order; junction bases with no gene match: 3. There are 13 residues in the CDR3. Germline V gene lookup returns CDR1 SGHTS and CDR2 YDEGEE. The CDR3 sequence is CASSFGTNNEQFF. Written as DNA, the CDR3 is TGTGCCAGCAGCTTTGGGACTAATAATGAGCAGTTCTTC.

This clone has a single count. The chain combines TRBV19 with TRBJ2-5; the D gene is possibly TRBD1 (6 bases). The CDR3 loop spans 14 amino acids. Germline CDR1 is LNHDA and CDR2 is SQIVND (reference sequence). V shed 1 base and J shed 5 bases, with 11 bases lying between them. CDR3 bases: TGTGCCAGTAGTATAGGAGGGGGAGTGGAGACCCAGTACTTC. This gives the protein CASSIGGGVETQYF.

This clone is judged large (0.1 to 1%). The CDR3 DNA follows: TGTGCCAGCAGCGAGCAGGGCTGGAATTCACCCCTCCACTTT. Its protein is CASSEQGWNSPLHF. The V gene is TRBV7-9, the J gene TRBJ1-6; possible D gene TRBD1, 5 bases. Germline V gene sequence: CDR1 SEHNR, CDR2 FQNEAQ (reference sequence). The CDR3 has 14 amino acids. V shed 5 bases and J shed 7 bases, with 12 bases lying between them. Based on the CDR3 plus reference TRBV7-9 and TRBJ1-6, the full variable domain is DTGVSQNPRHKITKRGQNVTFRCDPISEHNRLYWYRQTLGQGPEFLTYFQNEAQLEKSRLLSDRFSAERPKGSFSTLEIQRTEQGDSAMYLCASSEQGWNSPLHFGNGTRLTVT.

A remark on this clone: The junction and the germline gene differ at one end; a read error may be behind it. DNA for the CDR3: TGTGCCAGCAGTGAGATGCGGGAGTCAGATGCGCAGTATTTT. Its translation is CASSEMRESDAQYF. V gene TRBV2 combines with J gene TRBJ2-3, with 7 positions matching TRBD2. Germline CDR1 and CDR2: SNHLY and FYNNEI. The CDR3 loop spans 14 amino acids.

The chain couples TRBV4-1 to TRBJ2-2; a possible D gene is TRBD2 (6 bases). This CDR3 has 15 amino acids. Per the germline V gene, CDR1 is MGHRA and CDR2 is YSYEKL. Trimming took off 3 bases at V and 7 bases at J, with 15 bases between the two ends. The CDR3 DNA reads TGCGCCAGCAGCCAGGCTGGCCAGGGAGGCGGGGAGCTGTTTTTT. It codes for CASSQAGQGGGELFF.

The CDR3 bases are TGTGCCAGCAGCGGGAGGGCCGGGAGGAACATTCAGTACTTC. Translated, it gives CASSGRAGRNIQYF. This chain uses TRBV11-2 with TRBJ2-4, with 7 bases aligning to TRBD2. V shed 5 bases and J 7 bases; nucleotides not matched to a gene: 8. The germline V gene has CDR1 SGHAT and CDR2 FQNNGV. This CDR3 has 14 amino acids.